This entry is about one TCR beta chain. Treatment described: preoperative locoregional IRX-2 cytokine immunotherapy. Patients received preoperative, locoregional IRX-2 cytokine immunotherapy in a phase Ib study. This record comes from a study of preoperative IRX-2 immunotherapy in early breast cancer. Using immunoSEQ multiplex PCR, the repertoire was profiled, and TCRdb retains in-frame clones only, with some absent. The data hold some 35,000 clones, with roughly 82% observed a single time. This CDR3 spans 15 amino acids. The germline gives CDR1 LGHNT, CDR2 FRNRAP. Material: lymph node tissue, obtained after IRX-2 immunotherapy. The chain links TRBV12-5 to TRBJ1-1, with D tentatively TRBD1 (6 bases). The sequence was collected from a human donor with breast cancer. CDR3 coding DNA: TGTGCCAGCACCCGGGGGGGCGGAAGGGACACTGAAGCTTTCTTT. Translation gives CASTRGGGRDTEAFF.